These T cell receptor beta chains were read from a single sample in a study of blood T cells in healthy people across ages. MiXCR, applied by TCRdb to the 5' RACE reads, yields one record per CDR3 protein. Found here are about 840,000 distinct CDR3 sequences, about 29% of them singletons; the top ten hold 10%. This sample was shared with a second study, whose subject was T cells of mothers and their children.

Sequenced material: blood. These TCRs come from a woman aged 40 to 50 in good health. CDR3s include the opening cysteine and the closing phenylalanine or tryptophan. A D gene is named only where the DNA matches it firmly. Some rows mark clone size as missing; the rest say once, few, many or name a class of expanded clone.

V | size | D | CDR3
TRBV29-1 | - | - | CSVELAWYPDTQYF
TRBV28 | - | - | CAISPDPPTNTEAFF
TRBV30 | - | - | CAWSGGRDTEAFF
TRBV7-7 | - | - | CASSPPSESTGELFF
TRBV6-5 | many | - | CASSYSIRQGRSSGANVLTF
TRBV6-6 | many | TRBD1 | CASRGQGRTYEQYF
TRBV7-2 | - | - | CASSLLARVETQYF
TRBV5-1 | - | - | CASSLPHTDTQYF
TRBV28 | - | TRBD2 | CASPATLTSGGVPDTQYF
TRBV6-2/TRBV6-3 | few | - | CASSYTINTEAFF
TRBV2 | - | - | CASREGGYSYEQYF
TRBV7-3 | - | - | CASRGSPSSTDTQYF
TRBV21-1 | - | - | CASSKIAGEVSTVDQPQHF
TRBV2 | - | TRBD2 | CASSWGASGGAREQFF
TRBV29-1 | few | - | CSVDATGNYGYTF
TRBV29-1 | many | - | CSVERAGDEQFF
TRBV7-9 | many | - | CASSLELIQETQYF
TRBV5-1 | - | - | CASSLERGDTEAFF
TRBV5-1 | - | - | CASSISTTYNEQFF
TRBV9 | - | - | CASSVVGFPDTQYF
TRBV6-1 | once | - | CASSERRQNNSPLHF
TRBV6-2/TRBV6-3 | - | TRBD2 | CASSDPPGLAGQFF
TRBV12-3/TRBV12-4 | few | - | CASSLSGTLNTGELFF
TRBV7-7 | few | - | CASSKVSTDAQYF
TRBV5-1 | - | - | CASSLYGALDDGEQYF
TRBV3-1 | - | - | CASSQVYGGYTF
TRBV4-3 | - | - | CASSQDRRQSPRNTIYF
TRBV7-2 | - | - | CASSLVTGKNEQFF
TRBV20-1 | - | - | CSARDPMAGYPHNEQFF
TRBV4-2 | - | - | CASSQGENHGGELFF
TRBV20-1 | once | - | CSVTLGALAKNIQYF
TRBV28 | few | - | CASTSLPRSQPHEQYF
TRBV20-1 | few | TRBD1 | CSAQRGPLYNEQFF
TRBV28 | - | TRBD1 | CASKGQRVYNEQFF
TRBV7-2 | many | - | CASSTAYEQYF
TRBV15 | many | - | CTTSRVDNEQFF
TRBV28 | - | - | CASSLAEQGKNTQYF
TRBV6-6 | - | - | CASSAGARLSGANVLTF
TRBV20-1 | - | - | CSACQGNGQPQHF
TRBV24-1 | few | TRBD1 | CATSDFSDRGTDTQYF
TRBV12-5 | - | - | CASGLVGGPVNEQFF
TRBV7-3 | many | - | CASSPISSYNEQFF
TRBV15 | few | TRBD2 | CATSRDFRSGGADTQYF